This T cell receptor (beta chain) stems from a study of blood T cell repertoires in COVID-19. Study context: In each case, the material was cDNA or gDNA derived from T cells, B-cell-depleted T cells, or PBMCs.

The germline V gene has CDR1 SEHNR and CDR2 FQNEAQ (reference sequence). Germline trimming cut 3 bases from V and 5 bases from J; bases unmatched to any gene: 7. CDR3 length: 15 residues. This clone was counted a single time. TCRdb's table, derived via immunoSEQ multiplex PCR, lists solely in-frame clones and lacks some. The data contain about 150,000 clones, about 90% of them singletons. The receptor was isolated from a man older than 75 with acute or convalescent COVID-19. The sample was peripheral blood. The V and J genes are TRBV7-9 and TRBJ2-1; TRBD2 matches at 7 bases. The CDR3 loop is CASSLGGSRNNEQFF. The DNA for the CDR3 is TGTGCCAGCAGCTTGGGCGGGAGCAGGAACAATGAGCAGTTCTTC.